This T cell receptor beta chain came from a study of blood T cell repertoires in COVID-19. Study background: Sites across the United States, Italy and Spain contributed samples from acute and convalescent COVID-19. T cells, B-cell-depleted T cells, or PBMCs supplied cDNA or gDNA.

Deletions cut 1 base from V and 6 bases from J, with 7 bases between. This CDR3 is 12 amino acids long. Germline V gene lookup returns CDR1 LGHNA and CDR2 YNFKEQ. Sequencing was performed with immunoSEQ multiplex PCR; in TCRdb, only in-frame clones are kept and a portion is missing. The sample has approximately 150,000 clones, around 81% seen once; the top ten hold around 5.9%. The receptor was isolated from a middle-aged man who had recovered from COVID-19. Sequenced sample: PBMCs or T cells enriched from blood (not recorded which). The chain couples TRBV4-2 to TRBJ2-7, with D possibly matching TRBD2 (6 bases). The CDR3 reads CASSQGRGEQYF. In nucleotides, the CDR3 is TGTGCCAGCAGCCAAGGGCGGGGCGAGCAGTACTTC.